What follows is one T cell receptor beta chain and its context. Its specific antigen is unknown. Per-base qualities were not stored, and no clone one base away is much larger. These data come from a study of blood T cell repertoires in COVID-19 (dated by TCRdb to about 2020). About the study as a whole: Samples covering the acute and convalescent phases of COVID-19 were provided by collaborators in the United States, Italy and Spain. The prospective study material was composed of cDNA or gDNA derived from T cells, B-cell-depleted T cells, or PBMCs. Subjects who had been exposed to COVID-19, were actively infected with it, or had recovered from it provided the deeply sampled blood TCRbeta repertoires that made up the dataset. The repertoires were released in a freely available public database meant as a resource for research on the immune response to SARS-CoV-2. Samples came from the ongoing ImmuneRACE study (first 160 participants) plus 1,254 subjects from 6 global collaborators. Sample metadata almost always included a de-identified subject ID, COVID-19 status, age in years and sex. HLA class I and class II types, where available, came from metadata supplied by the sample provider rather than from assay-based typing.

One collaborating source in Seattle enrolled patients while the patients were actively infected and followed the patients over time throughout the course of disease. Whole blood was collected in K2EDTA tubes by collaborating institutions according to the institutions' own protocols. For TCRbeta analysis, collaborators shipped samples as frozen whole blood, isolated PBMCs, or DNA extracted from either of those sample types. TCRbeta CDR3 regions were amplified from genomic DNA by means of the immunoSEQ Assay, a bias-controlled multiplex PCR. Per the authors' processing: The number of nucleated cells in each sample was estimated from the amplification of reference gene primers within the assay. To quantify the absolute abundance of each unique TCRbeta CDR3 rearrangement, sequence reads were collapsed and filtered. Productive Simpson clonality was computed per sample as the square root of Simpson's diversity index over productive rearrangements. The immuneACCESS repertoire file appears here via TCRdb, limited to in-frame rearrangements. These files lack a portion of the clones; in checked studies, under half of the deficit traces to unresolved V genes, and the cause of the others is not known. The D gene and trimming were derived from the DNA, and the V and J assignments and clone size from that table. Across this sample there are roughly 180,000 clones, with 85% seen only once. More than 5% of the sample is in the top ten clones.

Beyond this particular receptor, the publication reports: Clinical and demographic metadata were provided uncurated, with the amount varying by source and participant.

The V and J ends are trimmed by 5 bases and 4 bases, leaving 11 bases between them. Counted from cysteine to phenylalanine, this CDR3 has 13 amino acids. Only CDR3 DNA remains: 39 bases, in frame from the first base. CDR1 and CDR2 are drawn from the germline V gene: SGHTA, FQGNSA. The specimen was peripheral blood. The sequence came from a woman in her 50s with COVID-19, enrolled during active disease. This receptor chain uses TRBV7-2 and TRBJ1-1; no confident D gene assignment can be made. The nucleotide sequence is given as TGTGCCAGCAGCCTTAGCAGTGCCACTGAAGCTTTCTTT. Translated, this is CASSLSSATEAFF.